Included here is one TCR beta chain sequence, with context. Its target antigen remains unknown. No much larger clone exists at a distance of one base, and base qualities are not known. A second Seattle source provided samples from volunteer blood donors who had recovered from COVID-19. Collaborating institutions collected whole blood in K2EDTA tubes following their own protocols. For TCRbeta analysis, collaborator samples were shipped as frozen whole blood, as isolated PBMCs, or as DNA extracted from either sample type. The CDR3 covers 14 residues, taking in both the cysteine and the phenylalanine. Solely the CDR3 DNA is kept, with 42 bases framed from the first base. The germline V gene provides CDR1 MNHNS and CDR2 SASEGT. The junction shows trimming of 3 bases on V and 4 bases on J, plus 12 bases between the germline ends. These data come from a study of blood T cell repertoires in COVID-19 (dated by TCRdb to 2018 to 2020). Some background on the complete study: Samples covering the acute and convalescent phases of COVID-19 were provided by collaborators in the United States, Italy and Spain. The repertoires were made available in a free public database intended to serve as a resource for research on the immune response to SARS-CoV-2. The prospective study material was composed of cDNA or gDNA derived from T cells, B-cell-depleted T cells, or PBMCs. The dataset comprised deeply sampled blood TCRbeta repertoires from subjects exposed to, actively infected with, or recovered from COVID-19. The samples were drawn from the first 160 participants of the ongoing ImmuneRACE study and from 1,254 subjects provided by 6 global collaborators. Where available, HLA class I and class II types were taken from metadata supplied by the sample provider and were not determined by assay-based typing. Nearly every sample came with metadata listing a de-identified subject ID, COVID-19 status, age in years and sex. Summary of the overall study and its limitations: Clinical and demographic metadata were provided uncurated, with the amount varying by source and participant.

The immunoSEQ Assay, a bias-controlled multiplex PCR, was used to amplify TCRbeta CDR3 regions from genomic DNA. Per the original workflow: Within the assay, amplification of reference gene primers was used to estimate how many nucleated cells each sample contained. To quantify the absolute abundance of each unique TCRbeta CDR3 rearrangement, sequence reads were collapsed and filtered. For each sample, productive Simpson clonality was calculated by taking the square root of Simpson's diversity index across productive rearrangements. The clones in this table, taken by TCRdb from immuneACCESS, are in-frame only. Not every clone is retained; where verified, under half of the shortfall comes from an unresolved V gene, and the cause of the rest is unknown. V and J calls and clone size are copied from that table; D and trimming were computed from the DNA. A total of 200,000 to 300,000 clones appear in this sample, about 89% of them only once. The ten biggest clones cover over 7.5% of the sample.

Recombination connected TRBV6-1 to TRBJ1-2, with TRBD1 as a weak D call on 6 bases. Input material: peripheral blood. This clonotype was obtained from a man aged 35-49 years who had recovered from COVID-19. The CDR3 protein sequence reads: CASSDRGIGYGYTF. The bases are TGTGCCAGCAGTGACAGGGGAATAGGCTATGGCTACACCTTC.